This T cell receptor beta chain was profiled in a study of response to subunit inactivated influenza vaccine. This clonotype was detected a few times. As yet, its antigen is unknown. MiXCR, applied by TCRdb to the RT-PCR reads, yields one record per CDR3 protein. Altogether more than 700,000 distinct CDR3 sequences are present, 21% being singletons, with the ten largest covering around 9.6%. The CDR3 covers 11 residues. Germline V gene data show CDR1 as SGDLS and CDR2 as YYNGEE. Trimming left V 1 base short and J 7 bases short, with 2 bases between. General observations from the study: After each seasonal influenza vaccination, few new T cells are recruited, the authors suggested.

This chain links TRBV9 with TRBJ2-2, with D unresolved. This specimen consisted of PBMCs from blood, obtained roughly 5 days after vaccination. The receptor was derived from a man in his forties or fifties who received an inactivated influenza vaccine. The CDR3 coding sequence is TGTGCCAGCAGCGTAAACGGGGAGCTGTTTTTT. It encodes CASSVNGELFF.